This T cell receptor (beta chain) was recorded in a study of yellow fever vaccine responses in identical twins. The trim removed 4 bases at V and 4 bases at J, leaving 3 bases unmatched. Germline lookup yields CDR1 MGHRA and CDR2 YSYEKL. This CDR3 is 14 amino acids long. Overall study findings and caveats: Twins' vaccine T cell responses reportedly seemed partly convergent and partly personalized.

TCRdb itself ran the RT-PCR reads through MiXCR, one entry per CDR3 protein. The sample lists about 18,000 distinct CDR3 sequences, about 56% occurring once. A note on this clonotype: Its antigen is not identified.

The TCR sequence derives from a woman aged 18-29 years who received the yellow fever vaccine. The specimen comprised T cells from blood (PBMCs), unsorted or a sorted subset (not recorded which), sampled before or after yellow fever vaccination (not recorded which). This sequence joins TRBV4-1 and TRBJ1-5, with 8 bases aligning to TRBD1. The CDR3 reads CASSPRQGNQPQHF. The CDR3 DNA reads TGCGCCAGCAGCCCCCGACAGGGGAATCAGCCCCAGCATTTT.